Described below is a single T cell receptor beta chain sequence and its context. These data originate in a study of blood T cell repertoires in COVID-19. Looking at the study overall: Samples came from the United States, Italy and Spain, spanning acute and convalescent COVID-19. Sources were T cells, B-cell-depleted T cells, or PBMCs; the material itself was cDNA or gDNA.

Per the study methods: Amplification of reference gene primers provided the estimated nucleated cell counts. Clones were read by immunoSEQ multiplex PCR, and TCRdb kept only the in-frame ones, dropping some. V and J calls plus clone size are reproduced from that table; the DNA served to infer D and trimming. The sample records around 150,000 clones, roughly four fifths being singletons. Losses at the gene ends were 5 bases for V and 6 bases for J; bases not matched to a gene: 9. CDR3 length: 15 amino acids. Germline lookup yields CDR1 MNHEY and CDR2 SVGAGI. Sequencing was carried out using peripheral blood. This receptor was taken from a woman aged 55-69 years with acute or convalescent COVID-19. V gene TRBV6-5 combines with J gene TRBJ1-5; TRBD1 matches 8 bases. CDR3 residues: CASSRGQGATQPQHF. The CDR3 DNA reads TGTGCCAGCAGTAGGGGGCAGGGGGCAACTCAGCCCCAGCATTTT.